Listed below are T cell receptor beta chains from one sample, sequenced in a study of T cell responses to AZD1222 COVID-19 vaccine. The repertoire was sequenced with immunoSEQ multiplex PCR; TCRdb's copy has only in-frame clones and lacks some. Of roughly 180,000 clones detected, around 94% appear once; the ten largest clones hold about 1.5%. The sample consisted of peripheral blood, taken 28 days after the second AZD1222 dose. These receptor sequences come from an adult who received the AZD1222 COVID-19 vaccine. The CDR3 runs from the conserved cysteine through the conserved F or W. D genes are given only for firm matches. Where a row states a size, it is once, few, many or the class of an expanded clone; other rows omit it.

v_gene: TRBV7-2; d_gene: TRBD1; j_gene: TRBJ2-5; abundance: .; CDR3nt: TGTGCCAGCAGCCGGGACAGGGGAGGGGAGACCCAGTACTTC; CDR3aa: CASSRDRGGETQYF
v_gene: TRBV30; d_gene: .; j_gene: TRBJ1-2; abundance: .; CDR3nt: TGTGCCTGGAGAGCCACGGGAGAGGGGGGCTACACCTTC; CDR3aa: CAWRATGEGGYTF
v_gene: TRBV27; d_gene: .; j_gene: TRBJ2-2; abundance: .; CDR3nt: TGTGCCAGCAGTTTTTCTGAGGGGGGGGAGCTGTTTTTT; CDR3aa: CASSFSEGGELFF
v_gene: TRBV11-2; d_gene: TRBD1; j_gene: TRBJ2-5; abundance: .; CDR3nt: TGTGCCAGCAGAGTACCGGGACAGGGGTTAAGAGAGACCCAGTACTTC; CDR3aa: CASRVPGQGLRETQYF
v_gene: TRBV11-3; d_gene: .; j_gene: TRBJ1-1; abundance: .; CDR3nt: TGTGCCAGCAGCTTAGATCTTGCATTCCCTCGTGGTGAAGCTTTCTTT; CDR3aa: CASSLDLAFPRGEAFF
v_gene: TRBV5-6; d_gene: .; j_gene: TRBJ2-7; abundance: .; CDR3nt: TGTGCCAGCAGCTTGGGGGGACGGTCCTACGAGCAGTACTTC; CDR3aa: CASSLGGRSYEQYF
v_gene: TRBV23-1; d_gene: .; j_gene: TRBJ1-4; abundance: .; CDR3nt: TGCGCCAGCAGTCCCGGACAGAAGCCATTGACACTGTTTTTT; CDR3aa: CASSPGQKPLTLFF
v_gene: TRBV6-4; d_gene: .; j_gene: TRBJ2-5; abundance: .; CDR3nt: TGTGCCAGCAGTCGACAGGAGGGAGAGACCCAGTACTTC; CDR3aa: CASSRQEGETQYF
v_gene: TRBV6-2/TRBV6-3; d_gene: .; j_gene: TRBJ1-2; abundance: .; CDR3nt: TGTGCCAGCAGTTACGGGCAGCGAACGCTCTATGGCTACACCTTC; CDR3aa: CASSYGQRTLYGYTF
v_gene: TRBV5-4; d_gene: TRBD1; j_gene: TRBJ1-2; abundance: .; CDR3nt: TGTGCCAGCAGCTTGTGGGACAGGGAGCATGGCTACACCTTC; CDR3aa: CASSLWDREHGYTF
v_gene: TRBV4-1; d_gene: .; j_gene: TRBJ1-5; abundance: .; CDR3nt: TGCGCCAGCAGCCAAGAGGTTCTTCTAGGGGAGAGCAATCAGCCCCAGCATTTT; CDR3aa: CASSQEVLLGESNQPQHF
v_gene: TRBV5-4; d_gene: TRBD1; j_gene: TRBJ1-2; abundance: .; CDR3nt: TGTGCCAGCAGCACCGGGACAGGGGGCAGGGGCTACACCTTC; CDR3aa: CASSTGTGGRGYTF
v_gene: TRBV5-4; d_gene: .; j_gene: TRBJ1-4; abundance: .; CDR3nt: TGTGCCAGCAGCTTGGGAGTTGCAACTAATGAAAAACTGTTTTTT; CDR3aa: CASSLGVATNEKLFF
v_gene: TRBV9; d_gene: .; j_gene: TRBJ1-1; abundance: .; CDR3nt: TGTGCCAGCAGCGTAGAAGGCCCAGAAGCTTTCTTT; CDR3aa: CASSVEGPEAFF
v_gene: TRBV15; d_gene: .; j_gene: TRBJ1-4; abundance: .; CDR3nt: TGTGCCACCAGCAGAGATGGGCGGGAAAAACTGTTTTTT; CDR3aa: CATSRDGREKLFF
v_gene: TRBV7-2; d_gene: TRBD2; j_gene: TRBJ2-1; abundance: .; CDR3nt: TGTGCCAGCAGCCCAACGGGGGGTGGGGGATTCGGGCAGTTCTTC; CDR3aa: CASSPTGGGGFGQFF
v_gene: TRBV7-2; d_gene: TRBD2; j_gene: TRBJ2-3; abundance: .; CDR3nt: TGTGCCAGCAGCCCGGGGTTTAGGCTAGCGGGGGTAGTGCGTACGCAGTATTTT; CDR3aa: CASSPGFRLAGVVRTQYF
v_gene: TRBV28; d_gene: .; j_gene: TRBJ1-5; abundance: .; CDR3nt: TGTGCCAGCAGGAAAACAGGGTCCGCGAAACCCCAGCATTTT; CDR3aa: CASRKTGSAKPQHF
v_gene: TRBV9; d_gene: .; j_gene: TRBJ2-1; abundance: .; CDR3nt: TGTGCCAGCAGCGTAGCGGATATATCCTACAATGAGCAGTTCTTC; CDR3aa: CASSVADISYNEQFF
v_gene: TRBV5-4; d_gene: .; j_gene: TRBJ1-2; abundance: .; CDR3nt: TGTGCCAGCAGCCCCCAGTCAGGGTTGGGCTACACCTTC; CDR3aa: CASSPQSGLGYTF
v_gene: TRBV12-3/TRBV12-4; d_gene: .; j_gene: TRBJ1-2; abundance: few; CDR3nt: TGTGCCAGCAGTCCGGACAGTAACTATGGCTACACCTTC; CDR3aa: CASSPDSNYGYTF
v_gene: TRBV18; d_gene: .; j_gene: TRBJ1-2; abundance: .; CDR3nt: TGTGCCAGCTCACCAAGGTCCGGTGGCTACACCTTC; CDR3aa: CASSPRSGGYTF
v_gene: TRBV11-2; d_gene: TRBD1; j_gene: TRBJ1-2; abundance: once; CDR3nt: TGTGCCAGCAGCTTCGGGACAGGACAGAGGGGAGGCTACACCTTC; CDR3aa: CASSFGTGQRGGYTF
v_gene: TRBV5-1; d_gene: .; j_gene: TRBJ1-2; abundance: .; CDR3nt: TGCGCCAGCAGCTTGGTGCAGGCCGGGGGCCCCTATGGCTACACCTTC; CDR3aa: CASSLVQAGGPYGYTF